The 11 T cell receptor beta chains given below trace back to one sample, sequenced in a study of human T cells and chemical hapten exposure. Time point here: patch test 2, 6 weeks after DPC sensitization. Treatment indicated: therapeutic diphenylcyclopropenone sensitization with weekly scalp DPC. TCRdb reprocessed the RACE reads via MiXCR and lists one record per CDR3 protein. The sample carries about 84,000 distinct CDR3 sequences, less than 11% recorded once. Sequences were derived from whole blood, sampled in connection with sensitization to the hapten diphenylcyclopropenone (DPC). These receptors were obtained from a woman aged 50 to 60 with alopecia areata. Some clones in this sample may be carry-over from other donors' samples.

In its sample, this clonotype was seen many times. J is TRBJ2-1 and V is TRBV14; D remains unclear. Germline V gene sequence: CDR1 SGHDN, CDR2 FVKESK. V lost 1 base and J 0 bases, leaving 7 bases between the germline ends. The CDR3 is 15 amino acids. CDR3 protein: CASSQGGSSYNEQFF. CDR3 nucleotides: TGTGCCAGCAGCCAAGGAGGTAGCTCCTACAATGAGCAGTTCTTC.

This chain joins TRBV28 and TRBJ2-1, with 7 bases that match TRBD2. The CDR3 is 16 residues long. Germline assignment: CDR1 MDHEN and CDR2 SYDVKM. With V trimmed by 5 bases and J by 4 bases, 11 bases remained unmatched. This CDR3 reads CASSPRGAGVYNEQFF. DNA of the CDR3: TGTGCCAGCAGTCCCCGCGGGGCGGGAGTATACAATGAGCAGTTCTTC.

The chain joins TRBV29-1 to TRBJ2-1, with 7 bases fitting TRBD2. The CDR3 loop spans 15 amino acids. Germline V gene lookup returns CDR1 SQVTM and CDR2 ANQGSEA. The V segment lost 6 bases and the J segment 0 bases; nucleotides outside the gene matches: 8. The CDR3 region is CSVAIRTSSYNEQFF. The CDR3 region has the DNA TGCAGCGTGGCCATACGGACTAGCTCCTACAATGAGCAGTTCTTC.

This clonotype was detected many times. J is TRBJ1-1 and V is TRBV7-9; D possibly corresponds to TRBD1 (5 bases). Germline CDR1 and CDR2: SEHNR and FQNEAQ (reference sequence). V was trimmed by 2 bases and J by 5 bases, leaving 12 bases between them. This CDR3 spans 14 amino acids. This CDR3 reads CASSLIGTGTEAFF. DNA of the CDR3: TGTGCCAGCAGCTTAATAGGGACCGGGACTGAAGCTTTCTTT.

V and J are TRBV7-6 and TRBJ2-2; D is unclear. The V gene's germline CDR1 is SGHVS and CDR2 FNYEAQ. This CDR3 is 14 amino acids long. V lost 0 bases and J 4 bases, leaving 6 bases between the germline ends. The CDR3 DNA follows: TGTGCCAGCAGCTTAGCTGGCCGCACCGGGGAGCTGTTTTTT. Its translation: CASSLAGRTGELFF. Full variable domain (outside the CDR3, taken from reference TRBV7-6 and TRBJ2-2): GAGVSQSPRYKVTKRGQDVALRCDPISGHVSLYWYRQALGQGPEFLTYFNYEAQQDKSGLPNDRFSAERPEGSISTLTIQRTEQRDSAMYRCASSLAGRTGELFFGEGSRLTVL.

In the case of this clonotype: The junction does not match germline at one end; this may be a read error. This chain joins TRBV7-9 and TRBJ1-2; D unclear. Germline V gives CDR1 SEHNR, CDR2 FQNEAQ (reference sequence). There are 15 residues in the CDR3. CDR3 sequence (DNA): TGTGCCAGCAGCATAGCGGCAGCAACTAACTATGGCTACACCTTC. This translates into CASSIAAATNYGYTF.

This clonotype was counted at least ten times. The CDR3 protein is CASSYSRGEGTQYF. CDR3 coding DNA: TGTGCCAGCAGTTACTCCCGGGGGGAGGGGACCCAGTACTTC. The chain carries TRBV6-5 and TRBJ2-5; 7 bases fit TRBD2. Germline values: CDR1 MNHEY, CDR2 SVGAGI. Trimming took 0 bases from V and 7 from J; bases not matched to a gene: 5. The CDR3 contains 14 residues.

The V gene is TRBV19, the J gene TRBJ2-1, with 11 bases lining up with TRBD2. V trimming: 3 bases; J trimming: 5 bases; junction bases outside the gene matches: 3. The CDR3 runs 15 residues. Germline V lookup: CDR1 LNHDA, CDR2 SQIVND (reference sequence). This CDR3 reads CASSMLAGGNNEQFF. The DNA of the CDR3 is TGTGCCAGTAGTATGTTAGCGGGAGGGAACAATGAGCAGTTCTTC.

This clonotype showed up many times. V gene TRBV5-1 combines with J gene TRBJ1-6; D not resolved. V shed 1 base and J shed 7 bases, with 21 bases lying between them. CDR1 is SGHRS, CDR2 YFSETQ, per germline. This CDR3 region has 18 residues. The CDR3 loop reads CASSLRLGDQTGNSPLHF. CDR3 nucleotide sequence: TGCGCCAGCAGCTTGCGGCTGGGAGACCAGACGGGCAATTCACCCCTCCACTTT. The whole variable domain, filled in from reference TRBV5-1 and TRBJ1-6, reads KAGVTQTPRYLIKTRGQQVTLSCSPISGHRSVSWYQQTPGQGLQFLFEYFSETQRNKGNFPGRFSGRQFSNSRSEMNVSTLELGDSALYLCASSLRLGDQTGNSPLHFGNGTRLTVT.

About this clonotype itself: Mismatch with germline at one junction end may stem from a read error. The CDR3 loop is CVSSLDPGNTEAFF. The CDR3 nucleotides read TGCGTCAGCAGCTTGGACCCGGGTAACACTGAAGCTTTCTTT. V is TRBV5-1 and J is TRBJ1-1; no definite D call. CDR3 length: 14 residues. Germline CDR1 SGHRS, CDR2 YFSETQ. Based on the CDR3 plus reference TRBV5-1 and TRBJ1-1, the full variable domain is KAGVTQTPRYLIKTRGQQVTLSCSPISGHRSVSWYQQTPGQGLQFLFEYFSETQRNKGNFPGRFSGRQFSNSRSEMNVSTLELGDSALYLCVSSLDPGNTEAFFGQGTRLTVV.

This clonotype was seen at least ten times. This rearrangement joins TRBV20-1 to TRBJ1-2; tentatively, D is TRBD1 (5 bases). V was shortened by 1 base and J by 5 bases, with 14 bases between the two germline ends. This CDR3 comprises 14 residues. The germline V gene encodes CDR1 DFQATT and CDR2 SNEGSKA (reference sequence). CDR3 residues: CSARVEGEDYGYTF. In nucleotides, the CDR3 is TGCAGTGCTAGAGTGGAAGGGGAGGATTATGGCTACACCTTC.